Here is one T cell receptor (beta chain) with its context. The nonmyeloablative bone marrow transplants came from related graft donors, with transient mixed chimerism. The data belong to a study of Tregs in tolerant kidney transplant recipients. Assay: immunoSEQ multiplex PCR; the TCRdb copy retains only in-frame clones and omits some. The table records tens of thousands of clones, 80% to 95% of them present only once. CDR3 length: 13 amino acids. CDR1 is MNHNY and CDR2 is SVGAGI in the germline V gene (reference sequence). Germline trimming cut 5 bases from V and 13 bases from J; bases unmatched to any gene: 9.

The receptor's source is a human patient who received a combined kidney and bone marrow transplant. Some T cells may be the graft donor's. The V gene is TRBV6-6, the J gene TRBJ2-1, with 9 bases that match TRBD1. The source was CD4+ T cells from blood (PBMCs), collected 12 months after the transplant. The chain's CDR3 is CASSPHWTGVQFF. The CDR3 region has the DNA TGTGCCAGCAGTCCCCACTGGACAGGGGTACAGTTCTTC.